This paragraph reports one T cell receptor (beta chain). Its antigen is unknown. No per-base quality is available; no much larger clone lies one base away. TCRbeta CDR3 regions were amplified from genomic DNA using the immunoSEQ Assay, a bias-controlled multiplex PCR. For the original study's pipeline: The number of nucleated cells in each sample was estimated from the amplification of reference gene primers within the assay. To quantify the absolute abundance of each unique TCRbeta CDR3 rearrangement, sequence reads were collapsed and filtered. Productive Simpson clonality was computed per sample as the square root of Simpson's diversity index over productive rearrangements. This is the immuneACCESS table as TCRdb keeps it, with only in-frame sequences that have V and J called. A part of the clones is gone; compared with another copy, unresolved V genes explain less than half, and the rest is unexplained. V and J calls and clone size are copied from that table; D and trimming were computed from the DNA. The sample table holds around 300,000 clones, of which 75% to 90% were seen once. Together, the top ten hold about 2.5% of the sample.

This sample is part of a study of blood T cell repertoires in COVID-19 (dated by TCRdb to 2018 to 2020). With respect to the entire study: Samples from collaborators originated in the United States, Italy and Spain and spanned both the acute and convalescent phases of COVID-19. The material from the prospective study consisted of cDNA or gDNA derived from T cells, B-cell-depleted T cells, or PBMCs. The dataset comprised deeply sampled blood TCRbeta repertoires from subjects exposed to, actively infected with, or recovered from COVID-19. A freely available public database, intended as a resource for researchers studying the immune response to SARS-CoV-2, is where the repertoires were released. Samples were obtained from the ongoing ImmuneRACE study (first 160 participants) and from approximately 1,200 subjects provided by 6 global collaborators. The sample metadata nearly always contained a de-identified subject ID, COVID-19 status, age in years and sex. Where available, HLA class I and class II types were taken from metadata supplied by the sample provider and were not determined by assay-based typing.

Deletion took 2 bases off V and 2 bases off J, with a span of 7 bases between the germline ends. Including cysteine and phenylalanine, the CDR3 has 14 amino acids. The only DNA kept is the CDR3, 42 bases in frame from the first base. The germline V gene (reference sequence) yields LNHDA for CDR1 and SQIVND for CDR2. Enrolling through a virtual design, the prospective study's participants ranged in age from roughly 18 to 90 years and lived across more than 20 United States geographic areas. To assign participants to cohorts, the prospective study relied on clinical history that participants themselves reported in a screening survey and a study questionnaire. Recovered participants in ImmuneRACE Cohort 3 were defined as having two consecutive negative NP/OP PCR tests, clearance from a healthcare professional, or resolution of symptoms. Mobile phlebotomists in the prospective study collected whole blood, serum and a nasopharyngeal or oropharyngeal swab from every participant. Participants in the prospective study had the option to provide additional blood draws and questionnaires over a roughly two-month period. Prospective study blood samples were shipped either frozen or at room temperature before DNA extraction.

Study-level results and caveats: How much clinical and demographic metadata was included differed by source and by participant, and the metadata was provided uncurated.

The sequenced sample was PBMCs or T cells enriched from blood (not recorded which). The sequence was collected from a woman aged 45-60 years who had recovered from COVID-19. Rearrangement joined TRBV19 to TRBJ1-5; matching of 6 bases hints at TRBD1 as the D gene. The CDR3 protein is CASSINRGNQPQHF. The sequenced DNA: TGTGCCAGTAGTATAAACAGGGGCAATCAGCCCCAGCATTTT.